This T cell receptor beta chain was profiled in a study of blood T cell repertoires in COVID-19. Across the whole study: Nucleic acid was either cDNA or gDNA, and it came from T cells, B-cell-depleted T cells, or PBMCs.

In the original analysis: Reference gene primer amplification gave nucleated cell count estimates. Here immunoSEQ multiplex PCR was the method, and the copy in TCRdb shows in-frame clones only, minus some. That table gives V, J and clone size, and the DNA gave D and trimming. The sample has roughly 350,000 clones; 91% are singletons. Trimming removed 0 bases at V and 4 bases at J, with 10 bases between. The CDR3 sequence is 14 residues long. CDR1 is SGHRS, CDR2 YFSETQ, per germline. The chain carries TRBV5-1 and TRBJ2-5, with a weak D call TRBD1 (6 bases). Sequences were obtained from peripheral blood. The TCR was taken from a woman between 18 and 30 years old who had recovered from COVID-19. CDR3 nucleotides: TGCGCCAGCAGCTTGGACAGGGTTGGAGAGACCCAGTACTTC. Protein sequence: CASSLDRVGETQYF.